This TCR beta chain emerged from a study of identifying expanded T cells in peripheral blood. Some clones are missing from TCRdb's copy, which holds only in-frame ones; the method was immunoSEQ multiplex PCR. The repertoire holds under 150,000 clones, roughly 82% seen once, with approximately 3% in the top ten. No infections or other immune events were documented during collection. The V gene end was trimmed by 3 bases and the J gene end by 1 base; junction bases not matched to a gene: 9. The germline gives CDR1 KGHSH, CDR2 LQKENI. The CDR3 totals 17 residues. In regard to this clone: Its antigen is as yet unknown.

Study results and caveats: Over about two and four weeks, about 15 and 18 clones changed, versus roughly 1.1 between replicates.

The clonotype comes from a person aged 18 to 75 in good health. The chain couples TRBV18 to TRBJ1-1; 9 bases are a match to TRBD1. Sequenced input: blood. CDR3 sequence: CASSPTYAGQGNTEAFF. The CDR3 DNA follows: TGTGCCAGCTCACCCACTTACGCGGGACAGGGGAACACTGAAGCTTTCTTT.